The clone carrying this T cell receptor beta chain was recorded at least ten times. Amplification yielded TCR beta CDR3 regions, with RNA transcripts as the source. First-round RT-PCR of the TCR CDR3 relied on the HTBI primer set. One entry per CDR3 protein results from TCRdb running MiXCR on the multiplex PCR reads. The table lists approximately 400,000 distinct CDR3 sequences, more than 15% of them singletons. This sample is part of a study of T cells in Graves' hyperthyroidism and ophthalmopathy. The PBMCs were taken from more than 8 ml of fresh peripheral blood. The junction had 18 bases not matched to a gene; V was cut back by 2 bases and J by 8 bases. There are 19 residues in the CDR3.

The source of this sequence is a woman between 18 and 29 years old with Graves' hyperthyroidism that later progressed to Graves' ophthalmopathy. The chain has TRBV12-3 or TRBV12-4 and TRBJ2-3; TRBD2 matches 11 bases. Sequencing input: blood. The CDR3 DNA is TGTGCCAGCAGTTTAAGGTTCTTAGCGGGAGGGCCTTTCGTCGGTACGCAGTATTTT. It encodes CASSLRFLAGGPFVGTQYF.